One and the same sample provided the 24 T cell receptor beta chains below, sequenced in a study of cytomegalovirus exposure and HLA in healthy donors. Primers for the PCR totalled 60 Vbeta and 13 Jbeta. TCRdb's table, derived via immunoSEQ multiplex PCR, lists solely in-frame clones and lacks some. The sample has some 130,000 clones; around 80% are singletons. The material sequenced was PBMCs. The receptors derive from a woman aged 35 to 49 in good health and CMV-seronegative.

The gene calls are TRBV5-1 and TRBJ2-3; 7 bases map to TRBD1. The junction had 10 bases not matched to a gene; V was cut back by 0 bases and J by 0 bases. This CDR3 has 18 residues. Germline lookup yields CDR1 SGHRS and CDR2 YFSETQ. As DNA, the CDR3 is TGCGCCAGCAGCTTGGCCTCATCCGGGACAGCGAGCACAGATACGCAGTATTTT. Its translation: CASSLASSGTASTDTQYF.

The chain has TRBV15 and TRBJ1-3; TRBD1 might be the D (6 bases). Germline V lookup: CDR1 LNHNV, CDR2 YYDKDF (reference sequence). The CDR3 covers 15 residues. Trimming shortened V by 3 bases and J by 2 bases, and 11 bases separated the two germline ends. Here the CDR3 DNA reads TGTGCCACCAGCAGCCGGACAGTGACTGGAAACACCATATATTTT. Translating gives CATSSRTVTGNTIYF.

Only one count was recorded for this clone. This chain connects TRBV5-6 to TRBJ2-5, with D perhaps TRBD2 (6 bases). CDR1 is SGHDT and CDR2 is YYEEEE in the germline V gene. V lost 7 bases, J lost 3 bases, and 13 bases lay in between. This CDR3 is built from 13 residues. The CDR3 DNA is TGTGCCAGCGGACTACACGTCGAAGAGACCCAGTACTTC. This encodes CASGLHVEETQYF.

Written as DNA, the CDR3 is TGTGCCAGCAGCCCCACCCCCCGAGCTCAAGAGACCCAGTACTTC. Protein product: CASSPTPRAQETQYF. The genes are TRBV9 and TRBJ2-5; no reliable D call. Germline-derived CDR1 and CDR2 are SGDLS and YYNGEE. The CDR3 spans 15 residues. Trimming took off 4 bases at V and 2 bases at J, with 15 bases between the two ends. Together with reference TRBV9 and TRBJ2-5, the CDR3 gives the full variable domain: DSGVTQTPKHLITATGQRVTLRCSPRSGDLSVYWYQQSLDQGLQFLIQYYNGEERAKGNILERFSAQQFPDLHSELNLSSLELGDSALYFCASSPTPRAQETQYFGPGTRLLVL.

The chain couples TRBV6-4 to TRBJ1-3; TRBD1 matches at 8 bases. The CDR3 is made up of 17 amino acids. Trimming took 6 bases from V and 1 from J; bases not matched to a gene: 11. Germline V gene sequence: CDR1 MRHNA, CDR2 SNTAGT. CDR3 nucleotides: TGTGCCAGCAGAGGGCCGACAGGGGAAGTTTCTGGAAACACCATATATTTT. Translation: CASRGPTGEVSGNTIYF.

This clone was counted a few times. This rearrangement joins TRBV7-2 to TRBJ2-7; 13 bases agree with TRBD2. There are 18 residues in the CDR3. After removal of 1 base from V and 0 bases from J, the junction contained 6 bases not matched to a gene. Germline lookup yields CDR1 SGHTA and CDR2 FQGNSA. CDR3 sequence reads: CASSLGPTSGGASYEQYF. For the CDR3, the DNA is TGTGCCAGCAGCTTAGGACCCACTAGCGGGGGGGCCTCCTACGAGCAGTACTTC.

The CDR3 DNA follows: TGTGCCAGCAGGGAGAACAGGGGGTACACTGAAGCTTTCTTT. The encoded protein is CASRENRGYTEAFF. This chain uses TRBV28 with TRBJ1-1; 8 bases match TRBD1. This CDR3 has 14 residues. V shed 6 bases and J 3 bases; nucleotides not matched to a gene: 6. Looked up from germline, CDR1 is MDHEN and CDR2 is SYDVKM.

This chain uses TRBV7-9 with TRBJ1-4; no clear D. This CDR3 is built from 15 residues. Germline-derived CDR1 and CDR2 are SEHNR and FQNEAQ (reference sequence). Trimming removed 7 bases at V and 3 bases at J, with 15 bases between. The CDR3 DNA reads TGTGCCAGCAACCCTGACGCGGCTTCTAATGAAAAACTGTTTTTT. Translating it yields CASNPDAASNEKLFF. The entire variable domain, with the rest obtained from reference TRBV7-9 and TRBJ1-4, is as follows: DTGVSQNPRHKITKRGQNVTFRCDPISEHNRLYWYRQTLGQGPEFLTYFQNEAQLEKSRLLSDRFSAERPKGSFSTLEIQRTEQGDSAMYLCASNPDAASNEKLFFGSGTQLSVL.

This chain uses TRBV5-6 with TRBJ1-5; D is perhaps TRBD1 (5 bases). Trimming removed 2 bases from V and 2 bases from J, with 14 bases in between. CDR1 is SGHDT, CDR2 YYEEEE, per germline. CDR3 length equals 16 residues. CDR3 amino acids: CASSFGGVMGNQPQHF. The CDR3 DNA sequence: TGTGCCAGCAGCTTTGGGGGGGTAATGGGCAATCAGCCCCAGCATTTT.

The chain has TRBV28 and TRBJ2-2; 8 positions agree with TRBD1. Germline V CDR1 and CDR2: MDHEN, SYDVKM. This CDR3 has 17 residues. J was trimmed by 10 bases and V by 3 bases; bases with no gene match: 16. The CDR3 reads CASSLADRVRWEPELFF. In DNA form, the CDR3 reads TGTGCCAGCAGTTTGGCGGACAGGGTGAGATGGGAACCGGAGCTGTTTTTT.

This rearrangement joins TRBV2 to TRBJ2-2; D remains ambiguous. V was pared by 3 bases and J by 2 bases, with 10 bases between. The CDR3 is 15 residues long. Germline V CDR1 and CDR2: SNHLY, FYNNEI. This CDR3 reads CASSELQSNTGELFF. CDR3 DNA sequence: TGTGCCAGCAGTGAGCTACAGTCAAACACCGGGGAGCTGTTTTTT.

The chain combines TRBV20-1 with TRBJ1-1; weak D call: TRBD1 (6 bases). The CDR3 is made up of 11 amino acids. The V end lost 7 bases, the J end lost 7 bases, and 13 bases lay between the germline ends. CDR1 is DFQATT, CDR2 SNEGSKA, per germline (reference sequence). In DNA, the CDR3 is TGCAGTGAAAAGAAACAGGGTGAAGCTTTCTTT. Translating gives CSEKKQGEAFF.

Only one count was recorded for this clone. The chain employs TRBV19 and TRBJ1-2, with 8 nucleotides matching TRBD1. From germline, CDR1 is LNHDA and CDR2 SQIVND (reference sequence). The CDR3 runs to 13 residues. The ends lost 5 bases at V and 5 bases at J; junction bases unmatched: 4. The CDR3 DNA sequence: TGTGCCAGTAGTCCGGACAGGGAGTATGGCTACACCTTC. It translates to CASSPDREYGYTF.

The V gene is TRBV11-2, the J gene TRBJ2-2; 8 nucleotides agree with TRBD2. The length of the CDR3 is 13 residues. V gave up 5 bases and J gave up 13 bases; unmatched junction bases: 9. The germline V gene encodes CDR1 SGHAT and CDR2 FQNNGV. The CDR3 region is CASSPVAGMGLFF. The CDR3 nucleotides read TGTGCCAGCAGCCCCGTAGCGGGAATGGGGCTGTTTTTT. The full variable domain, with the rest looked up from reference TRBV11-2 and TRBJ2-2, is EAGVAQSPRYKIIEKRQSVAFWCNPISGHATLYWYQQILGQGPKLLIQFQNNGVVDDSQLPKDRFSAERLKGVDSTLKIQPAKLEDSAVYLCASSPVAGMGLFFGEGSRLTVL.

This clone was observed a single time. The chain links TRBV29-1 to TRBJ2-2, with TRBD1 as a possible D gene (5 bases). The CDR3 contains 13 residues. V was cut by 4 bases and J by 5 bases, with 11 bases left in between. CDR1 and CDR2 from the germline V gene are SQVTM and ANQGSEA. This CDR3 is CSVVLDRTGELFF. CDR3 nucleotides: TGCAGCGTTGTACTTGACAGAACCGGGGAGCTGTTTTTT.

This chain uses TRBV19 with TRBJ2-1; D not certain. This CDR3 spans 14 amino acids. Germline V gene lookup returns CDR1 LNHDA and CDR2 SQIVND (reference sequence). Trimming stripped 6 bases from V and 4 bases from J, with 13 bases between. Here the CDR3 reads CASSMALGYNEQFF. The CDR3 nucleotides are TGTGCCAGTAGCATGGCGCTCGGGTACAATGAGCAGTTCTTC.

The chain links TRBV28 to TRBJ2-3; 8 bases align to TRBD2. Losses at the gene ends were 10 bases for V and 3 bases for J; bases not matched to a gene: 6. The V gene's germline CDR1 is MDHEN and CDR2 SYDVKM. This CDR3 region has 13 residues. This chain's CDR3 is CATRLAPTDTQYF. The CDR3, as DNA: TGTGCCACCCGACTAGCGCCGACAGATACGCAGTATTTT.

The chain links TRBV7-2 to TRBJ1-4; 10 nucleotides match TRBD1. The germline CDR1 and CDR2 sequences are SGHTA and FQGNSA. The CDR3 length is 14 residues. The junction had 3 bases not matched to a gene; V was cut back by 5 bases and J by 6 bases. CDR3 loop: CASSVGTGDEKLFF. The CDR3 nucleotides read TGTGCCAGCAGCGTCGGGACAGGGGATGAAAAACTGTTTTTT.

A single count supports this clone. The V and J genes are TRBV6-1 and TRBJ2-1; 10 bases are a match to TRBD2. V dropped 9 bases and J dropped 8; count of bases not matched to a gene: 10. Germline V gene data show CDR1 as MNHNS and CDR2 as SASEGT. The CDR3 totals 14 residues. The CDR3 bases are TGTGCCAGTGAGCGGGAGGGCCCTGTGGATGAGCAGTTCTTC. Protein product: CASEREGPVDEQFF.

In its sample, this clone was seen once. V gene TRBV7-9 combines with J gene TRBJ1-5, with D possibly matching TRBD1 (5 bases). V was shortened by 0 bases and J by 3 bases, with 9 bases between the two germline ends. CDR1 and CDR2 from the germline V gene are SEHNR and FQNEAQ (reference sequence). The CDR3 has 15 residues. The CDR3 sequence is CASSLAGTDNQPQHF. The DNA of the CDR3 is TGTGCCAGCAGCTTAGCAGGGACTGACAATCAGCCCCAGCATTTT.

CDR3 sequence reads: CASSETPGRTYEQYF. In nucleotides, the CDR3 is TGTGCCAGCAGTGAAACACCCGGGAGGACTTACGAGCAGTACTTC. The chain joins TRBV6-1 to TRBJ2-7, with 7 bases lining up with TRBD2. Germline CDR1 and CDR2: MNHNS and SASEGT. The V segment lost 2 bases and the J segment 4 bases; nucleotides outside the gene matches: 8. The CDR3 is made up of 15 amino acids.

The CDR3 DNA follows: TGCAGCGTCGGAGACGGACGGGGGAATGGCTACACCTTC. This gives the protein CSVGDGRGNGYTF. The J gene is TRBJ1-2, the V gene TRBV29-1; TRBD1 might be the D (5 bases). Trimming shortened V by 6 bases and J by 6 bases, and 17 bases separated the two germline ends. The length of the CDR3 is 13 residues. Germline lookup yields CDR1 SQVTM and CDR2 ANQGSEA. The full variable domain, completed using reference TRBV29-1 and TRBJ1-2, is SAVISQKPSRDICQRGTSLTIQCQVDSQVTMMFWYRQQPGQSLTLIATANQGSEATYESGFVIDKFPISRPNLTFSTLTVSNMSPEDSSIYLCSVGDGRGNGYTFGSGTRLTVV.

The chain joins TRBV29-1 to TRBJ1-2; 7 bases line up with TRBD1. Trimming at V came to 4 bases and at J to 3 bases, leaving 2 bases not matched to a gene. Germline-derived CDR1 and CDR2 are SQVTM and ANQGSEA. The CDR3 covers 12 residues. As DNA, the CDR3 is TGCAGCGTTGGACAGGGCGACTATGGCTACACCTTC. This sequence encodes CSVGQGDYGYTF.

This clone was counted a single time. The V call is TRBV6-1, the J call TRBJ2-7; TRBD1 might be the D (6 bases). Germline CDR1 reads MNHNS; CDR2 reads SASEGT. V dropped 8 bases and J dropped 2 bases, with 10 bases sitting between them. This CDR3 is built from 12 residues. CDR3 coding DNA: TGTGCCAGCGGGGGCTGGACCTACGAGCAGTACTTC. Translating it yields CASGGWTYEQYF.